These T cell receptor beta chains were read from a single sample in a study of identifying expanded T cells in peripheral blood. TCRdb's copy holds only in-frame clones and misses some; the assay was immunoSEQ multiplex PCR. Here the sample spans tens of thousands of clones, around 82% being singletons. The sample consisted of blood. The receptors stem from a person aged 18-69 years in good health. CDR3s leave out the opening cysteine and the closing phenylalanine or tryptophan.

j_gene: TRBJ2-1
len: 11
v_gene: TRBV6-4
CDR3aa: ASSYWVGNEQF

j_gene: TRBJ2-3
len: 14
v_gene: TRBV10-3
CDR3aa: AISESGTGYADTQY

j_gene: TRBJ2-3
len: 13
v_gene: TRBV19
CDR3aa: ASSMDSRGTDTQY

j_gene: TRBJ2-7
len: 11
v_gene: TRBV6-5
CDR3aa: ASSQTTTYEQY

j_gene: TRBJ1-4
len: 11
v_gene: TRBV6-6
CDR3aa: ASEGGADEKLF

j_gene: TRBJ2-5
len: 16
v_gene: TRBV4-2
CDR3aa: ASSQSIAGGPRKETQY

j_gene: TRBJ2-5
len: 11
v_gene: TRBV7-3
CDR3aa: ASSLSLQETQY

j_gene: TRBJ2-3
len: 15
v_gene: TRBV14
CDR3aa: ASSQEITSGRPDTQY

j_gene: TRBJ2-7
len: 11
v_gene: TRBV18
CDR3aa: ASSRDGLYEQY

j_gene: TRBJ1-2
len: 11
v_gene: TRBV30
CDR3aa: AWSVPGGVGYT

j_gene: TRBJ2-3
len: 15
v_gene: TRBV14
CDR3aa: ASSHKLLAGRTDTQY

j_gene: TRBJ2-1
len: 11
v_gene: TRBV7-7
CDR3aa: ASSLTGHNEQF

j_gene: TRBJ1-1
len: 13
v_gene: TRBV11-3
CDR3aa: ASRRDRRVGTEAF

j_gene: TRBJ1-1
len: 9
v_gene: TRBV30
CDR3aa: AWSALFGAF

j_gene: TRBJ2-1
len: 16
v_gene: TRBV10-3
CDR3aa: AIGRDRGGTSGRDEQF

j_gene: TRBJ2-1
len: 13
v_gene: TRBV5-6
CDR3aa: ASSLVGRAPNEQF

j_gene: TRBJ2-7
len: 11
v_gene: TRBV7-2
CDR3aa: ASSLEPGGEQY

j_gene: TRBJ2-1
len: 13
v_gene: TRBV19
CDR3aa: ASSRKIGSYNEQF

j_gene: TRBJ1-3
len: 14
v_gene: TRBV28
CDR3aa: ASSLAAGISGNTIY

j_gene: TRBJ1-2
len: 10
v_gene: TRBV28
CDR3aa: ASSLRHGGYT

j_gene: TRBJ2-7
len: 11
v_gene: TRBV6-5
CDR3aa: ASGLYRGGEQY

j_gene: TRBJ2-5
len: 13
v_gene: TRBV5-1
CDR3aa: ASSLLDRGQETQY

j_gene: TRBJ2-3
len: 14
v_gene: TRBV19
CDR3aa: ASNSTVGMNTDTQY

j_gene: TRBJ2-3
len: 13
v_gene: TRBV27
CDR3aa: ASSLRDLSTDTQY

j_gene: TRBJ1-5
len: 13
v_gene: TRBV5-6
CDR3aa: ASSAGTGVDQPQH

j_gene: TRBJ2-6
len: 13
v_gene: TRBV5-5
CDR3aa: ASSPGSSGANVLT

j_gene: TRBJ1-3
len: 12
v_gene: TRBV11-2
CDR3aa: ASSFVGVSNTIY

j_gene: TRBJ2-3
len: 15
v_gene: TRBV5-1
CDR3aa: ASSSRGLAGDTDTQY

j_gene: TRBJ2-3
len: 16
v_gene: TRBV14
CDR3aa: ASSQEGRLAGGTDTQY

j_gene: TRBJ2-5
len: 12
v_gene: TRBV18
CDR3aa: ASSSDTAQETQY

j_gene: TRBJ1-2
len: 13
v_gene: TRBV19
CDR3aa: ASSMGRRTVYGYT

j_gene: TRBJ2-6
len: 13
v_gene: TRBV19
CDR3aa: ASSGPWSGANVLT

j_gene: TRBJ1-4
len: 13
v_gene: TRBV7-9
CDR3aa: ASSLGTGVGEKLF

j_gene: TRBJ2-1
len: 15
v_gene: TRBV7-2
CDR3aa: ASSVGLAGAAYNEQF

j_gene: TRBJ2-3
len: 13
v_gene: TRBV5-1
CDR3aa: ASSSLSGTTDTQY

j_gene: TRBJ1-4
len: 11
v_gene: TRBV25-1
CDR3aa: ASRQGLIEKLF

j_gene: TRBJ2-2
len: 12
v_gene: TRBV30
CDR3aa: ACLEGLSTGELF

j_gene: TRBJ1-4
len: 11
v_gene: TRBV5-5
CDR3aa: ASSLATNEKLF

j_gene: TRBJ2-7
len: 12
v_gene: TRBV4-1
CDR3aa: ASSHGRGRYEQY

j_gene: TRBJ2-7
len: 12
v_gene: TRBV5-1
CDR3aa: ASSLRPGAYEQY

j_gene: TRBJ2-7
len: 13
v_gene: TRBV7-8
CDR3aa: ASSETSGSTNEQY